Listed below are T cell receptor beta chains from one sample, sequenced in a study of shared T cell receptors in the human thymus. Measured with immunoSEQ multiplex PCR; TCRdb has only the in-frame clones, and not every one. The sample has 650,000 to 950,000 clones, 80% to 90% seen once. Separately, the same data were catalogued under a study of human thymus T cells.

Specimen: thymocytes. These receptors were collected from a girl less than two years old with a congenital heart defect. CDR3s include the opening cysteine and the closing phenylalanine or tryptophan. The order of the fields is clone size, V gene, D gene, J gene, CDR3 DNA, CDR3 protein. A D gene is named only where the DNA matches it firmly. Expanded clones are given a class, and other clones once, few, many or no size at all.

clone size: once
V gene: TRBV4-1
D gene: .
J gene: TRBJ1-2
CDR3 DNA: TGCGCCAGCAGCCACCCGACAGGTGATGGCTACACCTTC
CDR3 protein: CASSHPTGDGYTF

clone size: .
V gene: TRBV5-1
D gene: TRBD2
J gene: TRBJ2-3
CDR3 DNA: TGCGCCAGCAGCCCCGGACTAGCGGGGGGCCCCACAGATACGCAGTATTTT
CDR3 protein: CASSPGLAGGPTDTQYF

clone size: .
V gene: TRBV29-1
D gene: .
J gene: TRBJ2-7
CDR3 DNA: TGCAGCGCCCTGGAGAGAACCTACGAGCAGTACTTC
CDR3 protein: CSALERTYEQYF

clone size: .
V gene: TRBV19
D gene: .
J gene: TRBJ1-3
CDR3 DNA: TGTGCCAGTAGTATGCAGTATGGGAGGAACACCATATATTTT
CDR3 protein: CASSMQYGRNTIYF

clone size: .
V gene: TRBV19
D gene: .
J gene: TRBJ1-6
CDR3 DNA: TGTGCCAGTGTCCGAGCCCAGGGGAATTCACCCCTCCACTTT
CDR3 protein: CASVRAQGNSPLHF

clone size: .
V gene: TRBV6-1
D gene: .
J gene: TRBJ1-5
CDR3 DNA: TGTGCCAGCAGTGAACTCGGGAGGGGGGGACGCAATCAGCCCCAGCATTTT
CDR3 protein: CASSELGRGGRNQPQHF

clone size: once
V gene: TRBV7-9
D gene: .
J gene: TRBJ1-3
CDR3 DNA: TGTGCCAGCAGCTTAATGCCGGGGATGGGAGGAAACACCATATATTTT
CDR3 protein: CASSLMPGMGGNTIYF

clone size: .
V gene: TRBV6-5
D gene: TRBD1
J gene: TRBJ1-1
CDR3 DNA: TGTGCCAGCAGTTTTGCCAGGGGGATGAACACTGAAGCTTTCTTT
CDR3 protein: CASSFARGMNTEAFF

clone size: .
V gene: TRBV6-5
D gene: TRBD1
J gene: TRBJ2-2
CDR3 DNA: TGTGCCAGCAGTTACTCGCTACGACAGGGTCCCGGGGAGCTGTTTTTT
CDR3 protein: CASSYSLRQGPGELFF

clone size: .
V gene: TRBV29-1
D gene: .
J gene: TRBJ1-4
CDR3 DNA: TGCAGCGTTTCCCTAGCGACCGCGGCAACTAATGAAAAACTGTTTTTT
CDR3 protein: CSVSLATAATNEKLFF

clone size: .
V gene: TRBV11-2
D gene: .
J gene: TRBJ2-1
CDR3 DNA: TGTGCCAGCTTTCAAGGTCAGACTTACAATGAGCAGTTCTTC
CDR3 protein: CASFQGQTYNEQFF

clone size: .
V gene: TRBV6-1
D gene: .
J gene: TRBJ1-6
CDR3 DNA: TGTGCCGGTGGACACGGCCTGCCTTCGACACCCCTCCACTTT
CDR3 protein: CAGGHGLPSTPLHF

clone size: .
V gene: TRBV11-2
D gene: TRBD2
J gene: TRBJ2-3
CDR3 DNA: TGTGCCAGCAGCTTAGGGACTAGAGGACGCACAGATACGCAGTATTTT
CDR3 protein: CASSLGTRGRTDTQYF

clone size: .
V gene: TRBV7-8
D gene: TRBD2
J gene: TRBJ2-3
CDR3 DNA: TGTGCCAGCAGCCCAAGCCCTAGCGGGGGCCCAAATAGCACAGATACGCAGTATTTT
CDR3 protein: CASSPSPSGGPNSTDTQYF

clone size: .
V gene: TRBV7-2
D gene: TRBD1
J gene: TRBJ1-4
CDR3 DNA: TGTGCCAGCAGCTTAGAAGGCGGCCAACAGGGGGATGAAAAACTGTTTTTT
CDR3 protein: CASSLEGGQQGDEKLFF